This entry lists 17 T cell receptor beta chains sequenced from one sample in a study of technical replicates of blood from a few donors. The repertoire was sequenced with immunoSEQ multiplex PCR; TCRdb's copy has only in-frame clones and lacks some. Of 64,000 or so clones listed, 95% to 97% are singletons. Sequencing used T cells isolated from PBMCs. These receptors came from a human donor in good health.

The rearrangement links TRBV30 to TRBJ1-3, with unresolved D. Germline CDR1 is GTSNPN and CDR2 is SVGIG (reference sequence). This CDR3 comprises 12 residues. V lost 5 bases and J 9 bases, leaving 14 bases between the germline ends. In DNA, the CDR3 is TGTGCCTGGTTCAGGTCTTCTGGCACCATATATTTT. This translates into CAWFRSSGTIYF.

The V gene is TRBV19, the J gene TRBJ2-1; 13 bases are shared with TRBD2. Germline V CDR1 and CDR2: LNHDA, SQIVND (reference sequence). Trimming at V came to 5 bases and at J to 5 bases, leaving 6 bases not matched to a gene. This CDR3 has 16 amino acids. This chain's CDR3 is CASSPVGLAGDNEQFF. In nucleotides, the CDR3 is TGTGCCAGTAGTCCTGTTGGACTAGCGGGGGACAATGAGCAGTTCTTC.

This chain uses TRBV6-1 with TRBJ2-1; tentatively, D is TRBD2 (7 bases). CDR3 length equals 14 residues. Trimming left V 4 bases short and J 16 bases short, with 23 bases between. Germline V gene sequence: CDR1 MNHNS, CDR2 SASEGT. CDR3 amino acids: CASSALTGGLLFFF. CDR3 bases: TGTGCCAGCAGTGCCTTAACGGGGGGCCTTTTGTTTTTCTTC.

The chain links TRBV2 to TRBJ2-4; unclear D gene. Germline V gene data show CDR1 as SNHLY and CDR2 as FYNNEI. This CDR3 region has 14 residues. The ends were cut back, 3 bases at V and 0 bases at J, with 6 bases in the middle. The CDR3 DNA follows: TGTGCCAGCAGTGATACTTTAGCCAAAAACATTCAGTACTTC. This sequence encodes CASSDTLAKNIQYF.

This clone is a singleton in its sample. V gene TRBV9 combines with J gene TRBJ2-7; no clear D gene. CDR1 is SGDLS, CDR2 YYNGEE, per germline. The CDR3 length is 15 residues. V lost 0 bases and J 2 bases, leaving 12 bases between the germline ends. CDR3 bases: TGTGCCAGCAGCGTAGCAAGTACGGTTCCCTACGAGCAGTACTTC. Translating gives CASSVASTVPYEQYF.

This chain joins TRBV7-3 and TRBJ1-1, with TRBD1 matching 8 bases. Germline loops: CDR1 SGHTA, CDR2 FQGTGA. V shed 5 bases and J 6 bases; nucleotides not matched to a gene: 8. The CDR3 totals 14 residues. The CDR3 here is CASSRAGGQSEAFF. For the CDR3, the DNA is TGTGCCAGCAGCCGAGCAGGGGGCCAGTCTGAAGCTTTCTTT.

CDR3 coding DNA: TGTGCCAGCATCCCGGCTGGCGGGAGGAGAGCCGCTGGCGGCACAGATACGCAGTATTTT. Amino acid sequence: CASIPAGGRRAAGGTDTQYF. This rearrangement joins TRBV28 to TRBJ2-3, with 8 positions matching TRBD2. CDR1 is MDHEN and CDR2 is SYDVKM in the germline V gene. After removal of 7 bases from V and 1 base from J, the junction contained 22 bases not matched to a gene. The CDR3 runs to 20 residues.

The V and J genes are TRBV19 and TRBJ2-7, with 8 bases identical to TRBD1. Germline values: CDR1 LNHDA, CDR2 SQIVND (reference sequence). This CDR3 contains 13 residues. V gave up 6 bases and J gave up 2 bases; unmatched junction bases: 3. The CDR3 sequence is CASRGQAAYEQYF. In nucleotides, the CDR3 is TGTGCCAGTAGGGGACAGGCGGCCTACGAGCAGTACTTC.

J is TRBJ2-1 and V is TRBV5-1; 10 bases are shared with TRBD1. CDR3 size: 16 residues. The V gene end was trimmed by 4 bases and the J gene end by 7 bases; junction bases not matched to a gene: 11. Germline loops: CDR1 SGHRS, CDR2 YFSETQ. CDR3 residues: CASSQLPRTGGNEQFF. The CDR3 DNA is TGCGCCAGCAGCCAATTACCTAGGACAGGGGGAAATGAGCAGTTCTTC.

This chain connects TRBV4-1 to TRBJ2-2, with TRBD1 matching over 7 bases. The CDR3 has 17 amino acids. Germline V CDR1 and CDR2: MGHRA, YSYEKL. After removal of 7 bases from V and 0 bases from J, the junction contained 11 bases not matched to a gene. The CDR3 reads CASIQTGPGANTGELFF. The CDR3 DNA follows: TGCGCCAGCATCCAGACAGGGCCTGGGGCGAACACCGGGGAGCTGTTTTTT.

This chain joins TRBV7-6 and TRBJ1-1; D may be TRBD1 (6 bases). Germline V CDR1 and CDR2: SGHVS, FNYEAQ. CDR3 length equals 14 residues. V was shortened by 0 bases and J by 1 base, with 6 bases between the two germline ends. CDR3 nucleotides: TGTGCCAGCAGCTTAGCGACAGGGAACACTGAAGCTTTCTTT. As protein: CASSLATGNTEAFF.

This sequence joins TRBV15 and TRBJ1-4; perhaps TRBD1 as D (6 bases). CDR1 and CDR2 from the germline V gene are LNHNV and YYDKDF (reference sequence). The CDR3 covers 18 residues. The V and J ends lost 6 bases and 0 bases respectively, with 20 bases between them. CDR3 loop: CATSRPRGRAATNEKLFF. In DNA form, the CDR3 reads TGTGCCACCAGTAGACCCAGGGGCCGCGCTGCAACTAATGAAAAACTGTTTTTT.

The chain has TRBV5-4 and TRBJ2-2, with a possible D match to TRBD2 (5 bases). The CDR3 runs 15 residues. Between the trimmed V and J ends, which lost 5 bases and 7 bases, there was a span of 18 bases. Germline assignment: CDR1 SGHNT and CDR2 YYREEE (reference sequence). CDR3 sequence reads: CASSKTAGAGGELFF. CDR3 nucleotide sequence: TGTGCCAGCAGTAAAACGGCGGGCGCGGGCGGGGAGCTGTTTTTT.

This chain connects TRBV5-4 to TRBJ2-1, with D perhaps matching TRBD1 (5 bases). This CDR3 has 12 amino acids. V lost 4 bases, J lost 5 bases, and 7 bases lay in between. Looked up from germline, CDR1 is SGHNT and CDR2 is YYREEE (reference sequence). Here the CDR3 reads CASSHRNNEQFF. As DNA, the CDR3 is TGTGCCAGCAGCCACAGGAACAATGAGCAGTTCTTC.

CDR3 protein: CASSPRFQETQYF. The DNA for the CDR3 is TGTGCCAGCAGCCCCAGGTTCCAAGAGACCCAGTACTTC. The chain employs TRBV7-2 and TRBJ2-5; D call uncertain. Deletions cut 5 bases from V and 1 base from J, with 8 bases between. Germline CDR1 and CDR2: SGHTA and FQGNSA. The CDR3 covers 13 residues.

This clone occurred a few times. The CDR3 here is CASSPPQGANTEAFF. The CDR3 DNA follows: TGTGCCAGCTCACCACCTCAGGGGGCGAACACTGAAGCTTTCTTT. V and J are TRBV18 and TRBJ1-1; 8 nucleotides align to TRBD1. J lost 1 base, V lost 0 bases, and 1 base had no gene match. Germline-derived CDR1 and CDR2 are KGHSH and LQKENI. CDR3 length equals 15 residues.

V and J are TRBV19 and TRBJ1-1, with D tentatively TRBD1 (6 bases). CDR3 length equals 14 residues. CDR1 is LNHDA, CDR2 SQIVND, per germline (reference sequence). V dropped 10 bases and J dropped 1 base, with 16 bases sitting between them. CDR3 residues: CATSLRGENTEAFF. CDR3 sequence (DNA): TGTGCCACTTCGCTCAGGGGCGAGAACACTGAAGCTTTCTTT.